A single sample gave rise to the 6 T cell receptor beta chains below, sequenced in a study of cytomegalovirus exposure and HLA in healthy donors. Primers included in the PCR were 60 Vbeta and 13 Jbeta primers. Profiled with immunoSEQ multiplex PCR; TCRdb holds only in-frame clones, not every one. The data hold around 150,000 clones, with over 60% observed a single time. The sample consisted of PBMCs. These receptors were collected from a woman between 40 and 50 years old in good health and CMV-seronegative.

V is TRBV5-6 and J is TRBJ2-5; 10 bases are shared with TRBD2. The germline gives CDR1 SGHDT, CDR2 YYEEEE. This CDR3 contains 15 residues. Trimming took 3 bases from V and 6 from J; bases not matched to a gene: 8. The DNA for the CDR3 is TGTGCCAGCAGCTCGTATAGCGGGGGGACAAAGACCCAGTACTTC. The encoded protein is CASSSYSGGTKTQYF.

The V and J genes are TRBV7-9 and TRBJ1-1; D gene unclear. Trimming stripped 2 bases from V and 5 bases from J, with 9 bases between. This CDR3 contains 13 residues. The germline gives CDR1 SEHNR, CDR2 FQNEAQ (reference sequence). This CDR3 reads CASSLNGKTEAFF. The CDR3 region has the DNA TGTGCCAGCAGCTTAAACGGGAAGACTGAAGCTTTCTTT.

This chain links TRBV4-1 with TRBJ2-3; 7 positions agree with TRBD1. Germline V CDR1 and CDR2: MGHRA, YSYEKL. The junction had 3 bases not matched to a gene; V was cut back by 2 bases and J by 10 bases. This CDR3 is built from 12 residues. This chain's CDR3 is CASSQPGGAQYF. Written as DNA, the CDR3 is TGCGCCAGCAGCCAACCAGGGGGTGCGCAGTATTTT.

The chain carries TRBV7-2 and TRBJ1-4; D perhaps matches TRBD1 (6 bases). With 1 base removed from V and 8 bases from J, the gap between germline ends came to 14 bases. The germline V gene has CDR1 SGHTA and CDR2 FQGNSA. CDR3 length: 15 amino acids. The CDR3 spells CASSLVARGREKLFF. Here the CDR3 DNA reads TGTGCCAGCAGCTTAGTGGCCAGGGGTAGGGAAAAACTGTTTTTT.

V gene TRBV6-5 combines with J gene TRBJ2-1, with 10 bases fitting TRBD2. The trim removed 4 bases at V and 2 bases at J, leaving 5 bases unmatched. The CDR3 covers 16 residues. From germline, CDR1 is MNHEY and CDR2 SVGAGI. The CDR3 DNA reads TGTGCCAGCAGTTCTCAGCGGGGGGGCCCCTACAATGAGCAGTTCTTC. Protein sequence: CASSSQRGGPYNEQFF.

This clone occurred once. The CDR3 spells CASSAGDTRETQYF. DNA for the CDR3: TGCGCCAGCAGCGCGGGGGATACAAGAGAGACCCAGTACTTC. This chain uses TRBV10-2 with TRBJ2-5, with 7 bases matching TRBD2. The V and J ends lost 6 bases and 4 bases, in that order; junction bases with no gene match: 8. The V gene's germline CDR1 is WSHSY and CDR2 SAAADI. The CDR3 has 14 amino acids.